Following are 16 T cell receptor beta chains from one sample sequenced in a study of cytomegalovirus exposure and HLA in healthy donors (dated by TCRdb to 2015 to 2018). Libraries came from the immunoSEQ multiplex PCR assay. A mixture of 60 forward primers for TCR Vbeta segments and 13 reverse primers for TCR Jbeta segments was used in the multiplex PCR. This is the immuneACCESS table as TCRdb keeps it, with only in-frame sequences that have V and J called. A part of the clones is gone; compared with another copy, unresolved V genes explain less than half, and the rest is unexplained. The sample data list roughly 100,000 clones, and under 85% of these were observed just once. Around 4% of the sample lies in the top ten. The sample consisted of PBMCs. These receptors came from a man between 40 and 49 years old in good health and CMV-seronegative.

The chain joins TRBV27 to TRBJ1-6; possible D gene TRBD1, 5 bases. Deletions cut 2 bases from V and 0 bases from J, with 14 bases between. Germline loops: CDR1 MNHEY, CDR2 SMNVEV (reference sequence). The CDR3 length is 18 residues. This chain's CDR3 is CASSLQGRGSSYNSPLHF. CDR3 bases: TGTGCCAGCAGTTTACAGGGCCGCGGTAGCTCCTATAATTCACCCCTCCACTTT.

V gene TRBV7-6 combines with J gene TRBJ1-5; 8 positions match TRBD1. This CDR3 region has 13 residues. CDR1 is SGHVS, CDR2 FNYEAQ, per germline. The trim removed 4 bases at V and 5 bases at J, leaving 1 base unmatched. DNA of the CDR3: TGTGCCAGCAGCTCACAGGGGGATCAGCCCCAGCATTTT. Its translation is CASSSQGDQPQHF.

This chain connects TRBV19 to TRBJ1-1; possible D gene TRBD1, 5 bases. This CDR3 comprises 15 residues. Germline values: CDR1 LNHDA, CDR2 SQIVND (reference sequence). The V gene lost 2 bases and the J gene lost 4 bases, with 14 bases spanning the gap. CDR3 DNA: TGTGCCAGTAGTATACCTAGTGGGGCTGTCACTGAAGCTTTCTTT. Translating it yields CASSIPSGAVTEAFF.

In DNA, the CDR3 is TGCGCCAGCAGCCCGGAGGGCAGTACCCTCGCAACCCAGCATTTT. Translation: CASSPEGSTLATQHF. The rearrangement links TRBV5-1 to TRBJ1-5, with D unresolved. Looked up from germline, CDR1 is SGHRS and CDR2 is YFSETQ. V was clipped by 4 bases and J by 11 bases, with 22 bases between them. The CDR3 has 15 residues.

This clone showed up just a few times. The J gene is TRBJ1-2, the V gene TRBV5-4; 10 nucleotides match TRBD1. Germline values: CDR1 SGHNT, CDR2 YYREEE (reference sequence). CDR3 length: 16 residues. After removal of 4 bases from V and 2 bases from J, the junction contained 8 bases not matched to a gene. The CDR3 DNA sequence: TGTGCCAGCAGCCTTGGACCGGACAGGGGGAACTATGGCTACACCTTC. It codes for CASSLGPDRGNYGYTF.

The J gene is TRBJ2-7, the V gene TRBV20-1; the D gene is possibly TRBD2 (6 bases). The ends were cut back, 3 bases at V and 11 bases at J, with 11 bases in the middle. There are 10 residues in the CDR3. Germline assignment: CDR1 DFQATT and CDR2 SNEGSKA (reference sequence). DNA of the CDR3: TGCAGTGCTAGCGGCGGGATGAAGTACGTC. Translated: CSASGGMKYV.

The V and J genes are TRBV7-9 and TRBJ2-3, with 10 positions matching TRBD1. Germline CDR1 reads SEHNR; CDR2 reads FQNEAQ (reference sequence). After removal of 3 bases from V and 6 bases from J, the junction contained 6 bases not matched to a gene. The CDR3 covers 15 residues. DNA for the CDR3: TGTGCCAGCAGCTTGGGACAGGGGAGTGCGGATACGCAGTATTTT. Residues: CASSLGQGSADTQYF.

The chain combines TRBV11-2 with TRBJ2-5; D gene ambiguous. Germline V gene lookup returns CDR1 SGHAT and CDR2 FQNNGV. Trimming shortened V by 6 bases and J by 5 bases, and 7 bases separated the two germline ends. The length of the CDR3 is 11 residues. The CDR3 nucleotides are TGTGCCAGCAGTTTTATGGAGACCCAGTACTTC. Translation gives CASSFMETQYF.

CDR3 sequence: CASSFKRSTDTQYF. CDR3 coding DNA: TGTGCCAGCAGCTTCAAGAGGAGCACAGATACGCAGTATTTT. The rearrangement uses TRBV5-4 and TRBJ2-3, with D unclear. Trimming cost V 2 bases and J 0 bases, with 7 bases left between them. Germline CDR1 SGHNT, CDR2 YYREEE (reference sequence). The CDR3 has 14 residues. Full variable domain (outside the CDR3, taken from reference TRBV5-4 and TRBJ2-3): ETGVTQSPTHLIKTRGQQVTLRCSSQSGHNTVSWYQQALGQGPQFIFQYYREEENGRGNFPPRFSGLQFPNYSSELNVNALELDDSALYLCASSFKRSTDTQYFGPGTRLTVL.

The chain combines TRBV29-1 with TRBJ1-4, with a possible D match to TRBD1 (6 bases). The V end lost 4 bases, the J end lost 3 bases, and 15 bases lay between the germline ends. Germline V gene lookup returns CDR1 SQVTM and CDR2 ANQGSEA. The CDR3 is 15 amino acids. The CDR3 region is CSVAPVQGANEKLFF. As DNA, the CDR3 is TGCAGCGTTGCACCCGTACAGGGAGCTAATGAAAAACTGTTTTTT.

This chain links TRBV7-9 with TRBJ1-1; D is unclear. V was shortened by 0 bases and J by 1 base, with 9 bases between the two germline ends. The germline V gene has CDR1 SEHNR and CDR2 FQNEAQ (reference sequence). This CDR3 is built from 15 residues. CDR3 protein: CASSLAPRWNTEAFF. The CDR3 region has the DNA TGTGCCAGCAGCTTAGCCCCGCGATGGAACACTGAAGCTTTCTTT.

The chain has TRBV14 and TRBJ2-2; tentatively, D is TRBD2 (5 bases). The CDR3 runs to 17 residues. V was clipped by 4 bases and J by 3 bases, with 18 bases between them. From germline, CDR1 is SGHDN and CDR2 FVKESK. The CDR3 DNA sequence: TGTGCCAGCAGCCCTAGGATGGGCAGAGGGTACACCGGGGAGCTGTTTTTT. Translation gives CASSPRMGRGYTGELFF.

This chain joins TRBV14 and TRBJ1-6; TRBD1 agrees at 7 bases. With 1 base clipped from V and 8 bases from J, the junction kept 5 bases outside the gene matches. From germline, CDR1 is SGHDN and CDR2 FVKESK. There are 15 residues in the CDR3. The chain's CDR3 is CASSQAGTAHSPLHF. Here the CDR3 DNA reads TGTGCCAGCAGCCAAGCCGGGACAGCCCATTCACCCCTCCACTTT. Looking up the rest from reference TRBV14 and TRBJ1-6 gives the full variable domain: EAGVTQFPSHSVIEKGQTVTLRCDPISGHDNLYWYRRVMGKEIKFLLHFVKESKQDESGMPNNRFLAERTGGTYSTLKVQPAELEDSGVYFCASSQAGTAHSPLHFGNGTRLTVT.

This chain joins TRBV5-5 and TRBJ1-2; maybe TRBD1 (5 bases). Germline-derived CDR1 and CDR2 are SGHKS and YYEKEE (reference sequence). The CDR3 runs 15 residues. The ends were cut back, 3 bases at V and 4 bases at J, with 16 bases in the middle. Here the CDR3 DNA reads TGTGCCAGCAGCTGGGACCTCGGCGGGGGCTATGGCTACACCTTC. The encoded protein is CASSWDLGGGYGYTF.

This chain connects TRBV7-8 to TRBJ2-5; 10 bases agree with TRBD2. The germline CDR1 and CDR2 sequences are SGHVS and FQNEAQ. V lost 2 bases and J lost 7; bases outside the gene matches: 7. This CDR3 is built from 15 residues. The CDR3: CASSLHGTSVGTQYF. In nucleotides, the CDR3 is TGTGCCAGCAGCTTACATGGGACTAGCGTTGGGACCCAGTACTTC.

CDR3 region: CASSLLGTGDSPLHF. In DNA, the CDR3 is TGTGCCAGCAGCTTATTAGGGACAGGGGATTCACCCCTCCACTTT. The chain is built from TRBV7-3 and TRBJ1-6; the match to TRBD1 covers 10 bases. Germline V gene sequence: CDR1 SGHTA, CDR2 FQGTGA. The CDR3 is 15 amino acids. V trimming: 2 bases; J trimming: 8 bases; junction bases outside the gene matches: 3.